Following are 2 T cell receptor beta chains from one sample sequenced in a study of healthy donors' naive CD4 and CD8 T cells. A linear amplification protocol produced the TCR libraries from 450 to 500 ng of total RNA. TCRdb used MiXCR to reprocess the reads, holding one entry per CDR3 protein. The sample yields approximately 180,000 distinct CDR3 sequences, 74% seen once. The specimen sequenced was naive CD4+ and CD8+ T cells sorted from blood, pooled from several donors. The receptors derive from a pool of human donors in good health; the sample pools cells from several healthy donors.

This sequence joins TRBV27 and TRBJ1-1; no firm D call. CDR3 size: 13 residues. The V end lost 8 bases, the J end lost 4 bases, and 14 bases lay between the germline ends. Germline lookup yields CDR1 MNHEY and CDR2 SMNVEV (reference sequence). CDR3 amino acids: CASSLGGFTEAFF. The CDR3 DNA reads as TGTGCCAGCTCCCTGGGAGGGTTCACTGAAGCTTTCTTT.

This clonotype was counted a few times. The chain combines TRBV7-2 with TRBJ2-3; the D call may be TRBD1 or TRBD2 (5 bases each). This CDR3 is 15 amino acids long. Germline values: CDR1 SGHTA, CDR2 FQGNSA. V was pared by 7 bases and J by 6 bases, with 20 bases between. This chain's CDR3 is CASTNLRGRRDTQYF. DNA of the CDR3: TGTGCCAGCACCAACCTGAGGGGCCGCCGGGATACGCAGTATTTT.